Below, one T cell receptor (beta chain) is given with its context. Its antigen is still unknown. The CDR3 is 15 amino acids. Per germline, CDR1 SQVTM and CDR2 ANQGSEA. V was clipped by 3 bases and J by 0 bases, with 12 bases between them. The data are from a study of cytomegalovirus exposure and HLA in healthy donors. General observations from the study: Sequencing depth across donors, presence/absence analyses assumed, was roughly uniform.

PCR primers comprised 60 Vbeta and 13 Jbeta primers. Clones were sequenced by immunoSEQ multiplex PCR, and TCRdb holds only the in-frame ones, with some missing. The listing records approximately 92,000 clones. The specimen was PBMCs. The chain couples TRBV29-1 to TRBJ2-1; possible D gene TRBD1, 5 bases. The sequence came from a woman between 25 and 40 years old in good health and CMV-seronegative. DNA for the CDR3: TGCAGCGTTGACCACAGGAGAAGCTCCTACAATGAGCAGTTCTTC. Protein: CSVDHRRSSYNEQFF.